This TCR beta chain appears in the sequencing data of a study of cytomegalovirus exposure and HLA in healthy donors. Study-wide results and caveats: CMV antigen specificity of a few CMV-associated chains was confirmed in vitro. Cytomegalovirus status, reportedly, was diagnosed with high specificity and sensitivity by the classifier.

Assay: immunoSEQ multiplex PCR; the TCRdb copy retains only in-frame clones and omits some. Of fewer than 60,000 clones in the sample, 93% were seen once. Of note for this clone: The antigen is unknown.

V gave up 1 base and J gave up 8 bases; unmatched junction bases: 4. Germline assignment: CDR1 SEHNR and CDR2 FQNEAQ (reference sequence). The CDR3 spans 14 residues. This clonotype originated in a woman aged 18-29 years in good health and CMV-seropositive. Sequenced material: PBMCs. The genes are TRBV7-9 and TRBJ1-2; 10 bases are a match to TRBD1. In DNA, the CDR3 is TGTGCCAGCAGCTTAGTCGACAGGGGGCGCGGCTACACCTTC. Its protein product is CASSLVDRGRGYTF.